This TCR beta chain was retrieved from a study of blood T cell repertoires in COVID-19. As for the study in general: Material from acute and convalescent COVID-19 was sourced from the United States, Italy and Spain.

As originally analysed: Counts of nucleated cells, estimated from reference gene primer amplification, were obtained. Repertoires were generated with immunoSEQ multiplex PCR, while TCRdb's copy carries only in-frame clones and drops some. That table supplies the V and J calls and clone size; D and trimming were determined from the DNA. The sample holds about 140,000 clones, just under 90% seen once. V was clipped by 8 bases and J by 5 bases; unmatched bases: 11. The CDR3 is 15 amino acids. Germline V gene data show CDR1 as MNHEY and CDR2 as SMNVEV (reference sequence). This sequence originates from a woman aged 80 or over with acute or convalescent COVID-19. The V and J genes are TRBV27 and TRBJ1-2; 10 bases map to TRBD1. The sample comprised peripheral blood. CDR3 nucleotides: TGTGCCAGCGGGGAGGCTTTGGACAGGGGGTATGGCTACACCTTC. Translating gives CASGEALDRGYGYTF.